This TCR beta chain was recorded in a study of T-cell memory formation after mild COVID-19. MiXCR, run by TCRdb on the 5' RACE reads, gives a single entry per CDR3 protein. The table lists fewer than 600,000 distinct CDR3 sequences, less than 25% of them singletons. Material: PBMCs or a T cell subset sorted from them (not recorded which). This TCR was recovered from an adult woman who had mild COVID-19 (a few samples of this study predate the infection). Cell type and time point are not known.

The CDR3 DNA sequence: TGTGCCAGCAGCTTATCCCTACTGGGGGGCGAACAAGATACGCAGTATTTT. This codes for CASSLSLLGGEQDTQYF. The chain recombines TRBV7-9 with TRBJ2-3; D may match TRBD1 or TRBD2 (6 bases each). The CDR3 extends over 17 amino acids. In germline, CDR1 is SEHNR, CDR2 FQNEAQ (reference sequence). V shed 2 bases and J shed 5 bases, with 20 bases lying between them.